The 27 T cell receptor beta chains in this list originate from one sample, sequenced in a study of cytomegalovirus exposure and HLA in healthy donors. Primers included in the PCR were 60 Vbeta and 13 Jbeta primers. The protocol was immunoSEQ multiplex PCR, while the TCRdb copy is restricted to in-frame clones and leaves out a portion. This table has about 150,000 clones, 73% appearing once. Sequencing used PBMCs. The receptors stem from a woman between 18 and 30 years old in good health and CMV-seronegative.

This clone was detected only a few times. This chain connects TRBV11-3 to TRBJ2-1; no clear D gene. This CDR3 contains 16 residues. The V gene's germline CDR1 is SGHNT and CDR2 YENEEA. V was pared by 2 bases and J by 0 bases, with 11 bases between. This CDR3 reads CASSLLPMSSYNEQFF. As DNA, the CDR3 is TGTGCCAGCAGCTTATTACCCATGAGCTCCTACAATGAGCAGTTCTTC. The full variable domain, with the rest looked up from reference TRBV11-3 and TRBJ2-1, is EAGVVQSPRYKIIEKKQPVAFWCNPISGHNTLYWYLQNLGQGPELLIRYENEEAVDDSQLPKDRFSAERLKGVDSTLKIQPAELGDSAVYLCASSLLPMSSYNEQFFGPGTRLTVL.

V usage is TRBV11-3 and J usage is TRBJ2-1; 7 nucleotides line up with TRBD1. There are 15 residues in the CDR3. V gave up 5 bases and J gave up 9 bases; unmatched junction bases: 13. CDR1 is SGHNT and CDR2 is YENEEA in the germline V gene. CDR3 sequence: CASSRITGARGEQFF. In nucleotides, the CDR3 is TGTGCCAGCAGCCGGATTACAGGGGCCAGGGGTGAGCAGTTCTTC. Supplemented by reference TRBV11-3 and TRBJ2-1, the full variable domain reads EAGVVQSPRYKIIEKKQPVAFWCNPISGHNTLYWYLQNLGQGPELLIRYENEEAVDDSQLPKDRFSAERLKGVDSTLKIQPAELGDSAVYLCASSRITGARGEQFFGPGTRLTVL.

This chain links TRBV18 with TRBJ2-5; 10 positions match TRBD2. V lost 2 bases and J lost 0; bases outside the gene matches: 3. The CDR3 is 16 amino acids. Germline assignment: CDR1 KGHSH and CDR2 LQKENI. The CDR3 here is CASSPKTSGDQETQYF. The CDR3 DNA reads TGTGCCAGCTCACCAAAAACTAGCGGGGACCAAGAGACCCAGTACTTC. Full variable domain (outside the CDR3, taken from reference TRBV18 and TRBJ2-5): NAGVMQNPRHLVRRRGQEARLRCSPMKGHSHVYWYRQLPEEGLKFMVYLQKENIIDESGMPKERFSAEFPKEGPSILRIQQVVRGDSAAYFCASSPKTSGDQETQYFGPGTRLLVL.

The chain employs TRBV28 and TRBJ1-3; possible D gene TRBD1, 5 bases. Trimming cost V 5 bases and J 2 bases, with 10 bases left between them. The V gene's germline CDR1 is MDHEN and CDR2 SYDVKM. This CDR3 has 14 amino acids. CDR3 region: CASSTTATGNTIYF. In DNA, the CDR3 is TGTGCCAGCAGTACGACAGCGACTGGAAACACCATATATTTT.

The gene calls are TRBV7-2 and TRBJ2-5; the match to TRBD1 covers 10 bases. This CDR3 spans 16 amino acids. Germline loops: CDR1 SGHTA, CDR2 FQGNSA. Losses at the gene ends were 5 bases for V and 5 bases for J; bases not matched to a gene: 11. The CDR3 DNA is TGTGCCAGCAGCCAACGGCAGACAGGGGGCCGGGAGACCCAGTACTTC. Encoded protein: CASSQRQTGGRETQYF.

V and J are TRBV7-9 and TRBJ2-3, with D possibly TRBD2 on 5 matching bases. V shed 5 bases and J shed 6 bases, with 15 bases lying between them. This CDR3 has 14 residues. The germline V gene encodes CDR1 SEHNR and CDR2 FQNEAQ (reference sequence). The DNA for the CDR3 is TGTGCCAGCAGCCCGAGGCTCCCGGGGGATACGCAGTATTTT. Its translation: CASSPRLPGDTQYF.

The CDR3 DNA is TGTGCCAGCAGCACGGTAGCGGGAGATGTCACCGGGGAGCTGTTTTTT. Translation gives CASSTVAGDVTGELFF. The chain combines TRBV7-7 with TRBJ2-2; 9 nucleotides align to TRBD2. The germline V gene encodes CDR1 SSHAT and CDR2 FNYEAQ (reference sequence). CDR3 length equals 16 residues. The V segment lost 5 bases and the J segment 4 bases; nucleotides outside the gene matches: 8.

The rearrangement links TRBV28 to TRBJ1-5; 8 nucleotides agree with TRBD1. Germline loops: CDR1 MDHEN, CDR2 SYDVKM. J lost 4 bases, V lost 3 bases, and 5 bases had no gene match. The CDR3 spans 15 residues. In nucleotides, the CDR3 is TGTGCCAGCAGTTTTGGACAGGGTGGGAATCAGCCCCAGCATTTT. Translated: CASSFGQGGNQPQHF.

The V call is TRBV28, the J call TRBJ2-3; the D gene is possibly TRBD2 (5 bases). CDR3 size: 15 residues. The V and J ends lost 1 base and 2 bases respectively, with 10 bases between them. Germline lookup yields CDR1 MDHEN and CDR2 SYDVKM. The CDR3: CASSLLDYTTDTQYF. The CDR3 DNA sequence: TGTGCCAGCAGTTTATTAGACTACACCACAGATACGCAGTATTTT.

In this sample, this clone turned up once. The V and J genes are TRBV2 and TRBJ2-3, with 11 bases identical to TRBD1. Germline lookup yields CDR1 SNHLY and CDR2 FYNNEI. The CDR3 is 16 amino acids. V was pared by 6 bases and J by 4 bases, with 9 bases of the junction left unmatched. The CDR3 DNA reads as TGTGCCAGCAGGGGACAGGGGGACCTACGGGCAGATACGCAGTATTTT. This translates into CASRGQGDLRADTQYF.

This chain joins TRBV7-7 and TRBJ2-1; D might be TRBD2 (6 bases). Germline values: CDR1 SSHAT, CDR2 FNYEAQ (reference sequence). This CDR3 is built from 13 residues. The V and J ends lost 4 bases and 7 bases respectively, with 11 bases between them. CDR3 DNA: TGTGCCAGCAGCTGGCGGCGGGGAAATGAGCAGTTCTTC. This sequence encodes CASSWRRGNEQFF. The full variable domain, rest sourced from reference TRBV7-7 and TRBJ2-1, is GAGVSQSPRYKVTKRGQDVTLRCDPISSHATLYWYQQALGQGPEFLTYFNYEAQPDKSGLPSDRFSAERPEGSISTLTIQRTEQRDSAMYRCASSWRRGNEQFFGPGTRLTVL.

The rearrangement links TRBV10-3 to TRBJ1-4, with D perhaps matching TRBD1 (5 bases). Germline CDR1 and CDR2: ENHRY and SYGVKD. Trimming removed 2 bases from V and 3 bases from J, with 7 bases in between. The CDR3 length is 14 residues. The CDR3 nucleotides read TGTGCCATCAGTGAGGGGGCGGCTAATGAAAAACTGTTTTTT. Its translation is CAISEGAANEKLFF.

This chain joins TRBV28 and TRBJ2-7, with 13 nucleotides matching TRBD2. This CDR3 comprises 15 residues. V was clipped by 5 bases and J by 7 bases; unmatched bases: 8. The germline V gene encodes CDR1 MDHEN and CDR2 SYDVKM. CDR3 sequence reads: CASSPTSGGAREQYF. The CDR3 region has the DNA TGTGCCAGCAGTCCCACTAGCGGGGGGGCGCGAGAGCAGTACTTC.

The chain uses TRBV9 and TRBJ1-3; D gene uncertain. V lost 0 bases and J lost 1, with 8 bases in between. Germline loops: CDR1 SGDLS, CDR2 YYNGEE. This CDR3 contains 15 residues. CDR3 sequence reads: CASSVASSSGNTIYF. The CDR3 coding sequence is TGTGCCAGCAGCGTAGCTTCGTCGTCTGGAAACACCATATATTTT.

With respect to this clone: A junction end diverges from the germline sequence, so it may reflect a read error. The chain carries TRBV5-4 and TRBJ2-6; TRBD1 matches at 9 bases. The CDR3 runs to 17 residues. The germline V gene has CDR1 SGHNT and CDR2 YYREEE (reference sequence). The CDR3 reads CASSPRDRATGANGLTF. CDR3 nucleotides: TGTGCCAGCAGCCCAAGGGACAGGGCGACTGGGGCCAACGGCCTGACTTTC.

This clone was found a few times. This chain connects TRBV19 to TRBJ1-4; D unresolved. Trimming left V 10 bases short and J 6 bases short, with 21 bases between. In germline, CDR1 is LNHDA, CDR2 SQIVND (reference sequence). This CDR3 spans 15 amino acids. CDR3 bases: TGTGCCACCCAAGCGACCTCCAAGGAGGATGAAAAACTGTTTTTT. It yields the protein CATQATSKEDEKLFF. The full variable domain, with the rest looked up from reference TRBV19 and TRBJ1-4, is DGGITQSPKYLFRKEGQNVTLSCEQNLNHDAMYWYRQDPGQGLRLIYYSQIVNDFQKGDIAEGYSVSREKKESFPLTVTSAQKNPTAFYLCATQATSKEDEKLFFGSGTQLSVL.

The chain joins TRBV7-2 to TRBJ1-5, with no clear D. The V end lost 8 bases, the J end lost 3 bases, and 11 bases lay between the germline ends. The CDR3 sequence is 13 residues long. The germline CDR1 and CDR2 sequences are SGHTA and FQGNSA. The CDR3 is CASGRDYNQPQHF. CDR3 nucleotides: TGTGCCAGCGGGAGAGATTACAATCAGCCCCAGCATTTT.

The CDR3 protein is CASSQWDTKHSSYGYTF. CDR3 coding DNA: TGCGCCAGCAGTCAATGGGACACCAAACACTCTTCCTATGGCTACACCTTC. The chain links TRBV23-1 to TRBJ1-2; TRBD1 is a possible D gene (6 bases). TRBV23-1 is assigned to the ORF class and has an uncertain function. The CDR3 length is 17 residues. V dropped 1 base and J dropped 4 bases, with 19 bases sitting between them.

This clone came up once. CDR3 loop: CASSTQGEYSYEQYF. CDR3 DNA sequence: TGTGCCAGTAGTACCCAGGGGGAATACTCCTACGAGCAGTACTTC. This rearrangement joins TRBV19 to TRBJ2-7, with 7 bases fitting TRBD1. This CDR3 has 15 residues. The ends lost 4 bases at V and 0 bases at J; junction bases unmatched: 6. From germline, CDR1 is LNHDA and CDR2 SQIVND (reference sequence).

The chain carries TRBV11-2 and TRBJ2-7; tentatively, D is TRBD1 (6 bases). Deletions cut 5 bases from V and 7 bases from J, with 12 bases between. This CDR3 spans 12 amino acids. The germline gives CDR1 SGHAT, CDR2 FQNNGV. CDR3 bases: TGTGCCAGCAGCCAGAGGCAGGGGGAGCAGTACGTC. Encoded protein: CASSQRQGEQYV.

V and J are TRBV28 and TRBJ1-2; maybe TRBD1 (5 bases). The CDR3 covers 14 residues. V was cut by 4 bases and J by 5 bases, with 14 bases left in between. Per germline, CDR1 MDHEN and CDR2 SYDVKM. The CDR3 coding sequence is TGTGCCAGCAGTTCGATACAGGCGTCTTATGGCTACACCTTC. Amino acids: CASSSIQASYGYTF.

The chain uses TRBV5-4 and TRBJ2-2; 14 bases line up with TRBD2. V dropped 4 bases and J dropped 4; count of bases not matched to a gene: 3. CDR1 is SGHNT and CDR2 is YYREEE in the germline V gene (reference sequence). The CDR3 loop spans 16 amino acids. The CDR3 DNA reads TGTGCCAGCAGCACGGGACTAGCGGGAGTCACCGGGGAGCTGTTTTTT. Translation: CASSTGLAGVTGELFF.

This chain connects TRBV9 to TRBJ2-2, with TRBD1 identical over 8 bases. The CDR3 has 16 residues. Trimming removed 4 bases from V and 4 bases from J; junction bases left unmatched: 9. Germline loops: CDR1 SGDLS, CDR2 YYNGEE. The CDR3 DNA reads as TGTGCCAGCAGCCCACGGACAGGGTCGGTCACCGGGGAGCTGTTTTTT. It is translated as CASSPRTGSVTGELFF.

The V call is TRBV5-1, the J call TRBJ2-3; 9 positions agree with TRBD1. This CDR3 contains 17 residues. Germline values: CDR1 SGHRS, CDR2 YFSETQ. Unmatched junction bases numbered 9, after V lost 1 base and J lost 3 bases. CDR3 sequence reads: CASSLPPGTGKTDTQYF. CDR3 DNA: TGCGCCAGCAGCTTGCCCCCCGGGACAGGGAAAACAGATACGCAGTATTTT.

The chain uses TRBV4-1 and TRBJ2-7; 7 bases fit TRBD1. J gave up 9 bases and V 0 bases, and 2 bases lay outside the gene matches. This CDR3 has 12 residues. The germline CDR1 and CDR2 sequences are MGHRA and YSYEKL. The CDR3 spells CASSQDRGRQYF. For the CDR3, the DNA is TGCGCCAGCAGCCAAGATAGGGGGCGGCAGTACTTC.

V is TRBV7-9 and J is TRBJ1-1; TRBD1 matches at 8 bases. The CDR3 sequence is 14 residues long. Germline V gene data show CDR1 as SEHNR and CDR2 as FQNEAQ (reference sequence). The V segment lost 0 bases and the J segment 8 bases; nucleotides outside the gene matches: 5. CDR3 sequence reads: CASSLARTGQEAFF. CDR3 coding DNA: TGTGCCAGCAGCTTAGCGAGGACAGGGCAAGAAGCTTTCTTT.

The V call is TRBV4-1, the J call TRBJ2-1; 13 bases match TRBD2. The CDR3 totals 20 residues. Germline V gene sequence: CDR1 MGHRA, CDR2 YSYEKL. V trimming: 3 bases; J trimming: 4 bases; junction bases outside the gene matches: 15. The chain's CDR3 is CASSHPHSGLAGRSYNEQFF. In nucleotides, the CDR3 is TGCGCCAGCAGCCATCCCCATTCGGGACTAGCGGGAAGATCTTACAATGAGCAGTTCTTC.